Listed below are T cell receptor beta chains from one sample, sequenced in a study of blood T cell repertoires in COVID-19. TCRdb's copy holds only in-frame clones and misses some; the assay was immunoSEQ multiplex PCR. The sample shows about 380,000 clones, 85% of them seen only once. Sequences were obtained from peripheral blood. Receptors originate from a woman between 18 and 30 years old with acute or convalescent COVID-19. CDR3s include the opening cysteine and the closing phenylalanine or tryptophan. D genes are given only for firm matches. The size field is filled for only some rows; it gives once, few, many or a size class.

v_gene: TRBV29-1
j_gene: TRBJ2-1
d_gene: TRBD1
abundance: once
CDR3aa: CRPGQGSGNEQFF
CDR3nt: TGCAGACCAGGACAGGGAAGTGGCAATGAGCAGTTCTTC

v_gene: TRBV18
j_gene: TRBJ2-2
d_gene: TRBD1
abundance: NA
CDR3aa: CASSPMGQEDTGELFF
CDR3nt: TGTGCCAGCTCACCCATGGGACAGGAAGACACCGGGGAGCTGTTTTTT

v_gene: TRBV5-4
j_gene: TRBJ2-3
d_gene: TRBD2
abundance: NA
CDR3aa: CASSGGGLASDTQYF
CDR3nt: TGTGCCAGCAGCGGGGGGGGACTAGCTTCAGATACGCAGTATTTT

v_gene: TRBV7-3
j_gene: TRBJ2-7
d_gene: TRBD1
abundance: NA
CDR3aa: CASSLGTGPYEQYF
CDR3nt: TGTGCCAGCAGCTTAGGGACAGGGCCCTACGAGCAGTACTTC

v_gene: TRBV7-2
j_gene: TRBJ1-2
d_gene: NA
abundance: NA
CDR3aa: CASSRPDKPNYGYTF
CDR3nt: TGTGCCAGCAGCCGCCCGGACAAACCTAACTATGGCTACACCTTC

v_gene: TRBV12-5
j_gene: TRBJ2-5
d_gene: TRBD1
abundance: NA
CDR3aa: CASGPNPGQGASETQYF
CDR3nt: TGTGCTAGTGGTCCAAATCCGGGACAGGGGGCAAGCGAGACCCAGTACTTC

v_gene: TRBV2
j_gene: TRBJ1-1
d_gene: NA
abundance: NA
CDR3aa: CATNLVGDTLNTEAFF
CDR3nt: TGTGCCACAAATTTGGTGGGGGACACTCTGAACACTGAAGCTTTCTTT

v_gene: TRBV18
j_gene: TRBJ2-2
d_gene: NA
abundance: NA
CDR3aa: CASSPQRAGGELFF
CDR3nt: TGTGCCAGCTCACCACAACGGGCGGGCGGGGAGCTGTTTTTT

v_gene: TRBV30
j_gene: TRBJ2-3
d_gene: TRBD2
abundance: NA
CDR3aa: CAWSVHRTSGSTDTQYF
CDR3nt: TGTGCCTGGAGTGTACACCGGACTAGCGGATCCACAGATACGCAGTATTTT

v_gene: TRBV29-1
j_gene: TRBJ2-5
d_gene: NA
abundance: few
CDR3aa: CSVDAGRETQYF
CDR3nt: TGCAGCGTTGATGCGGGGAGAGAGACCCAGTACTTC

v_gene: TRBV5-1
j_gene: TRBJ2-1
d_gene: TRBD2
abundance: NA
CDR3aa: CASSLPSLAGLYNEQFF
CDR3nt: TGCGCCAGCAGCTTGCCATCACTAGCGGGATTATACAATGAGCAGTTCTTC

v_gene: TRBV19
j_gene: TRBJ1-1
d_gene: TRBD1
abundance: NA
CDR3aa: CASSIGTGEMNTEAFF
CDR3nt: TGTGCCAGTAGTATAGGGACAGGGGAAATGAACACTGAAGCTTTCTTT

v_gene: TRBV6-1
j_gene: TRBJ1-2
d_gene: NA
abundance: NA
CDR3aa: CASSEFLTEYGYTF
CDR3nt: TGTGCCAGCAGTGAATTTTTGACAGAGTATGGCTACACCTTC

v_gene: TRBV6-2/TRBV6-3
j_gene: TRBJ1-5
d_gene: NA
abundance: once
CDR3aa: CASSTDRSSGNQPQHF
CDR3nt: TGTGCCAGCAGTACAGACAGGAGCTCGGGCAATCAGCCCCAGCATTTT

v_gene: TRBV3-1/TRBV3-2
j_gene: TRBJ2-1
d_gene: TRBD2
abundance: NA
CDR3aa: CASSQESGGPGEQFF
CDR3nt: TGTGCCAGCAGCCAAGAGTCGGGAGGGCCGGGTGAGCAGTTCTTC

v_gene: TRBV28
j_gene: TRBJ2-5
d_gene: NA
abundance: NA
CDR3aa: CASSPAQAAQETQYF
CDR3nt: TGTGCCAGCAGCCCCGCCCAGGCAGCTCAAGAGACCCAGTACTTC

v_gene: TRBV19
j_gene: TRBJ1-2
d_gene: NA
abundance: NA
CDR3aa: CASSIQGPYGYTF
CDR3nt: TGTGCCAGTAGTATACAGGGCCCCTATGGCTACACCTTC

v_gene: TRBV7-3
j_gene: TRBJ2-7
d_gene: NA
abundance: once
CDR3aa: CASSLGRYEQYF
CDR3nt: TGTGCCAGCAGCTTAGGGAGGTACGAGCAGTACTTC

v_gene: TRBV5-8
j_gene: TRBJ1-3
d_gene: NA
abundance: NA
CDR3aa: CASSFRSSGFSGNTIYF
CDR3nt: TGTGCCAGCAGCTTTAGATCTTCAGGGTTCTCTGGAAACACCATATATTTT

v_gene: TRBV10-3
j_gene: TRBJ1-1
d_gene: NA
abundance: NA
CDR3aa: CAISETDWVNTEAFF
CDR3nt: TGTGCCATCAGTGAGACGGACTGGGTGAACACTGAAGCTTTCTTT

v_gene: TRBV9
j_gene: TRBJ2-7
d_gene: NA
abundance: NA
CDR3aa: CASSVGPDGSSYEQYF
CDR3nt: TGTGCCAGCAGCGTAGGGCCGGACGGGAGCTCCTACGAGCAGTACTTC

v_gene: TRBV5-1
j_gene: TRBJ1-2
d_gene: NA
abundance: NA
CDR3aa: CASSLHLGGTLNYGYTF
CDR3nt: TGCGCCAGCAGCTTGCATTTGGGGGGAACCTTGAACTATGGCTACACCTTC

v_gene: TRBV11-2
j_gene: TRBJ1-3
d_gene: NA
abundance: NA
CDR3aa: CASSSWGGSTGNTIYF
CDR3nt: TGTGCCAGCAGCTCCTGGGGCGGCTCCACTGGAAACACCATATATTTT

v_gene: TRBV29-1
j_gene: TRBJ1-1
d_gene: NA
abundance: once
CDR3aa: CSVEGENTEAFF
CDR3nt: TGCAGCGTCGAGGGGGAGAACACTGAAGCTTTCTTT

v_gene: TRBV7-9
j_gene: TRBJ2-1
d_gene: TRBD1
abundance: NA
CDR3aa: CASSFWTGTFNEQFF
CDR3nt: TGTGCCAGCAGCTTTTGGACAGGGACCTTCAATGAGCAGTTCTTC

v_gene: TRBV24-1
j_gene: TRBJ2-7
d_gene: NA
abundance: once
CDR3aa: CATSDRDDSPEPYEQYF
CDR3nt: TGTGCCACCAGTGATCGCGATGACAGTCCTGAGCCCTACGAGCAGTACTTC

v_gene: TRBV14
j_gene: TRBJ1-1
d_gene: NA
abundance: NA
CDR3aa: CASSPVGQGIMGTEAFF
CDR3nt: TGTGCCAGCAGCCCCGTGGGGCAGGGAATAATGGGGACTGAAGCTTTCTTT

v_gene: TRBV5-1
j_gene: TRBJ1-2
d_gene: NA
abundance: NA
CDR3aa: CASSAGAGLAGQGYTF
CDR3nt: TGCGCCAGCAGCGCCGGGGCGGGCCTCGCGGGGCAGGGCTACACCTTC

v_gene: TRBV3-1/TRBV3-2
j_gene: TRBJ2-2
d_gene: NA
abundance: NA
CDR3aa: CASSLQGGSDTGELFF
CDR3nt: TGTGCCAGCAGCCTACAGGGGGGGAGCGACACCGGGGAGCTGTTTTTT

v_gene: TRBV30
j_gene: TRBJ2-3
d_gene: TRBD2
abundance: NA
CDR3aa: CASLGTTTDTQYF
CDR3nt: TGTGCCTCATTAGGGACTACCACAGATACGCAGTATTTT

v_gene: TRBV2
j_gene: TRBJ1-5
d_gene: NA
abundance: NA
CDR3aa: CASSDGLGQPQHF
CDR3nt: TGTGCCAGCAGTGACGGGTTGGGTCAGCCCCAGCATTTT

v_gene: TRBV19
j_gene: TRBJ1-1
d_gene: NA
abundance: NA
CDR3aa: CASSVTGSTEAFF
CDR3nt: TGTGCCAGTAGTGTTACAGGGTCCACTGAAGCTTTCTTT

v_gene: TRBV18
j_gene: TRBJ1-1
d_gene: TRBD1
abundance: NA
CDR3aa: CASSPTGTGPTEAFF
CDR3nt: TGTGCCAGCTCACCGACCGGGACAGGTCCAACTGAAGCTTTCTTT

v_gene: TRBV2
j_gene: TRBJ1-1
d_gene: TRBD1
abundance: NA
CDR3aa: CASSGQGYTEAFF
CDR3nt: TGTGCCAGCAGTGGACAGGGCTACACTGAAGCTTTCTTT

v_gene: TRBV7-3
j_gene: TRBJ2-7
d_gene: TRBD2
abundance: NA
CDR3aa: CASSLNGGGSYEQYF
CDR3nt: TGTGCCAGCAGCTTAAACGGCGGGGGGTCCTACGAGCAGTACTTC

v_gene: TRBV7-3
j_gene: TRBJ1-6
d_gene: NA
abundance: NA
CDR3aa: CASRYQAPNSPLHF
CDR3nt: TGTGCCAGCCGATATCAGGCGCCTAATTCACCCCTCCACTTT

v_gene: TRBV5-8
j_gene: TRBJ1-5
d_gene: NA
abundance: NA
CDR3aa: CASSLRQNQPQHF
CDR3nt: TGTGCCAGCAGCTTGAGACAGAATCAGCCCCAGCATTTT

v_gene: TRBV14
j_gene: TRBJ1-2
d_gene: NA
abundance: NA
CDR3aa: CASSQAGSGSYYGYTF
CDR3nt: TGTGCCAGCAGCCAAGCCGGATCCGGGTCCTACTATGGCTACACCTTC

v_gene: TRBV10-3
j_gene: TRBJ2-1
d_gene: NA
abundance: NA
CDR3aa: CAISESTSHEQFF
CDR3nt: TGTGCCATCAGTGAGTCAACTAGCCATGAGCAGTTCTTC

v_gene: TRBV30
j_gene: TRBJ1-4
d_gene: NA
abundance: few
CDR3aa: CASAGVKEKLFF
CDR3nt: TGTGCCTCAGCAGGGGTAAAGGAAAAACTGTTTTTT

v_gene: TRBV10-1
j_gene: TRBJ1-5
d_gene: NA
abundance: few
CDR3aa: CASVTGYQPQHF
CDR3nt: TGCGCCAGCGTGACAGGATATCAGCCCCAGCATTTT

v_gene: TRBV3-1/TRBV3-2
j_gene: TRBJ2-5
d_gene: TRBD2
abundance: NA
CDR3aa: CASHFSGVQETQYF
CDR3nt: TGTGCCAGCCATTTTAGCGGGGTCCAAGAGACCCAGTACTTC

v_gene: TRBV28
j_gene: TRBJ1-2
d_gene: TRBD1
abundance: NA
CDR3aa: CASRRTGSYGYTF
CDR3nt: TGTGCCAGCAGGAGGACAGGGAGCTATGGCTACACCTTC

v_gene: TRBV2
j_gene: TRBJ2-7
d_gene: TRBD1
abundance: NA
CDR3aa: CASSLGQGSYEQYF
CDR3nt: TGTGCCAGCAGTCTGGGACAGGGCTCCTACGAGCAGTACTTC

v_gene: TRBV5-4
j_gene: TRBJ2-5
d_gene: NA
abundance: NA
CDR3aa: CASSYDVTRQETQYF
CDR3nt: TGTGCCAGCAGCTACGATGTGACTAGGCAAGAGACCCAGTACTTC

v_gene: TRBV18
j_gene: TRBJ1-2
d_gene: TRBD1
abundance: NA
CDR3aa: CASSVDRGSGYTF
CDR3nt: TGTGCCAGCTCAGTGGACAGGGGGTCTGGCTACACCTTC

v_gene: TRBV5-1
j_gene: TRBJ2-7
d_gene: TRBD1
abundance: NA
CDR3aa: CASSHGTGPSYEQYF
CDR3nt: TGCGCCAGCAGTCACGGGACAGGCCCGTCCTACGAGCAGTACTTC